This T cell receptor beta chain originates from a study of blood T cell repertoires in COVID-19. Study details: Samples came from the United States, Italy and Spain, spanning acute and convalescent COVID-19. T cells, B-cell-depleted T cells, or PBMCs provided the cDNA or gDNA that served as material.

Authors' processing steps: Estimation of nucleated cell counts was performed using reference gene primer amplification. Measured with immunoSEQ multiplex PCR; TCRdb has only the in-frame clones, and not every one. The V and J calls and the clone size are those of that table, but D and trimming were determined from the DNA. The sample gives about 210,000 clones, 82% of which show up once; roughly 7.1% is in the top ten. Trimming stripped 0 bases from V and 5 bases from J, with 14 bases between. Germline values: CDR1 SGHNT, CDR2 YYREEE (reference sequence). The CDR3 consists of 15 residues. This clonotype was sampled from a woman in her sixties or seventies with COVID-19, enrolled during active disease. The chain joins TRBV5-4 to TRBJ1-2; maybe TRBD1 (5 bases). The sample taken for sequencing was peripheral blood. This CDR3 is CASSLERGGNYGYTF. CDR3 DNA sequence: TGTGCCAGCAGCTTGGAGCGGGGGGGGAATTATGGCTACACCTTC.